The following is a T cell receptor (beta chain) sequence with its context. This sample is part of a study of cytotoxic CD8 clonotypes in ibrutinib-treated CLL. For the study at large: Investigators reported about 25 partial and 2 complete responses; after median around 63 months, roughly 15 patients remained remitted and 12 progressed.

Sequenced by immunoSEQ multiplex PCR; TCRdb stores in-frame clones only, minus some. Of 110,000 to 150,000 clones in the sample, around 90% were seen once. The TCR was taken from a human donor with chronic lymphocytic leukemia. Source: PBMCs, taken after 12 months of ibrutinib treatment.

The CDR3 spells CGTIDTQGLGEQYF. The CDR3 nucleotides are TGTGGAACCATAGACACTCAAGGTTTAGGAGAGCAGTACTTC. The gene calls are TRBV6-5 and TRBJ2-7; D is ambiguous. Germline V gene sequence: CDR1 MNHEY, CDR2 SVGAGI. This CDR3 contains 14 residues.